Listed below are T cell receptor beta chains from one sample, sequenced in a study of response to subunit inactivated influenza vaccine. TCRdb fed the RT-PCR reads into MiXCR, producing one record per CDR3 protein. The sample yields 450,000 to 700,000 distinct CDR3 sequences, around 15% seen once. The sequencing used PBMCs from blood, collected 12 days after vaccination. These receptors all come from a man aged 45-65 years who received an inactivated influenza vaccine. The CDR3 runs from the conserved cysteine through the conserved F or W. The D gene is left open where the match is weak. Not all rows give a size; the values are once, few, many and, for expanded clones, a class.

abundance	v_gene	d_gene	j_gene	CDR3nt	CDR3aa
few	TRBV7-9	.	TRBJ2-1	TGTGCCAGCAGCCCGCCCTTTCGCTCAGTTAGGGCCAATGAGCAGTTCTTC	CASSPPFRSVRANEQFF
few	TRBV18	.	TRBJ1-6	TGTGCCAGCTCACCACGAGTAGGAGGATCACCCCTCCACTTT	CASSPRVGGSPLHF
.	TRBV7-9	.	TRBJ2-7	TGTGCCAGCCGGGACACCTCACTTTCATCTGACTACGAGCAGTACTTC	CASRDTSLSSDYEQYF
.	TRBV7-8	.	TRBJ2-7	TGTGCCAGCAGCTTAGATGGGGGTTACTACGAGCAGTACTTC	CASSLDGGYYEQYF
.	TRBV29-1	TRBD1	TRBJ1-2	TGCGGCGTCCAGACAGGGGCCAACTATGGCTACACCTTC	CGVQTGANYGYTF
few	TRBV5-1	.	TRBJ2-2	TGCGCCAGCAGCCCACTTCAGGGCCCGACCGGGGAGCTGTTTTTT	CASSPLQGPTGELFF
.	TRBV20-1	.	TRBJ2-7	TGCAGTGCTGGAATCGGGACATCCTACGAGCAGTACTTC	CSAGIGTSYEQYF
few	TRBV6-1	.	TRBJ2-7	TGTGCCAGCAGGGGCGGACAGTACTACGAGCAGTACTTC	CASRGGQYYEQYF
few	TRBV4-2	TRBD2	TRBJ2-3	TGTGCCAGCAGCCAACCCAAGGGTCGTCTAGCGGGAGCCCCCACAGATACGCAGTATTTT	CASSQPKGRLAGAPTDTQYF
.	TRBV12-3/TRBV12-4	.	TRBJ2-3	TGTGCCAGCAGTTTAATGTTTAGGTATCATTTT	CASSLMFRYHF
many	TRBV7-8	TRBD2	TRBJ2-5	TGTGCCAGCAGCTTAGTTCCTAGCGGGAGTGTGAAAGAGACCCAGTACTTC	CASSLVPSGSVKETQYF
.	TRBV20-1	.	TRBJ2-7	TGCAGTGCTAGGACGAGTTCCGCGGAGCAGTACTTC	CSARTSSAEQYF
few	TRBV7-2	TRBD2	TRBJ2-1	TGTGCCAGCAGCCCAGCGTCCGGGACTAGCGGCCGGTACAATGAGCAGTTCTTC	CASSPASGTSGRYNEQFF
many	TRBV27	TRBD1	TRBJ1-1	TGTGCCAGCAGTTTATGGGGGACAGAGACTGAAGCTTTCTTT	CASSLWGTETEAFF
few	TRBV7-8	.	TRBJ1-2	TGTGCCAGCAGCTTAGAAGCGGGTTCGAACTATGGCTACACCTTC	CASSLEAGSNYGYTF
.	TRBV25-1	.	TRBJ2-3	TGTGCCAGCAGTGAGTGGGCAGGAACAGATACGCAGTATTTT	CASSEWAGTDTQYF
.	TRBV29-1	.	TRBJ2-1	TGCAGCGTCGATCCCATGAGGGCCTACAATGAGCAGTTCTTC	CSVDPMRAYNEQFF
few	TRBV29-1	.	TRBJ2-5	TGCAGCGCAGCCCACACGCCCGAGGAGACCCAGTACTTC	CSAAHTPEETQYF
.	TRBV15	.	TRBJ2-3	TGTGCCACCAGCAGACGGGGTGGAGATACGCAGGATTTT	CATSRRGGDTQDF
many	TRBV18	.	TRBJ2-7	TGTGCCAGCTCACCGCAGGGGAAAGAGCAGTACTTC	CASSPQGKEQYF
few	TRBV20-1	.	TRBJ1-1	TGCAGTGCTAGACGCGGGGCGGTAACTGAAGCTTTCTTT	CSARRGAVTEAFF
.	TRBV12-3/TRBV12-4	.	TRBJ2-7	TGTGCCAGCAGTTTTGGGGGAGGCCCATCCGAGCAGTACTTC	CASSFGGGPSEQYF
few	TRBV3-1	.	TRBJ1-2	TGTGCCAGCAGCCAAGCTACAGGTCCCTATGGCTACACCTTC	CASSQATGPYGYTF
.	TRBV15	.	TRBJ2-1	TGTGCCACCAGCAGAGATATCGCCAGGGGTACCGATGAGCAGTTCTTC	CATSRDIARGTDEQFF
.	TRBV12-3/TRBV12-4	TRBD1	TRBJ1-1	TGTGCCAGCAATTCCGGGACAGGGAACACTGAAGCTTTCTTT	CASNSGTGNTEAFF
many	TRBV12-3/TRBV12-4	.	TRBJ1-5	TGTGCCAGCAGTTTACAGGGAAGCAATCAGCCCCAGCATTTT	CASSLQGSNQPQHF
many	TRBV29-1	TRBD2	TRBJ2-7	TGCAGCGTTGAAGGAGGCGGACTAGCGGGAGGAATCTACGAGCAGTACTTC	CSVEGGGLAGGIYEQYF
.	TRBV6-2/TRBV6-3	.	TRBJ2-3	TGTGCCAGCAGTTACTCTGGCACCACGCAGTATTTT	CASSYSGTTQYF
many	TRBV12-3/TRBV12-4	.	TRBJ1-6	TGTGCCAGCACCAATTATCGGACACCCCTCCACTTT	CASTNYRTPLHF
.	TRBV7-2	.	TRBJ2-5	TGTGCCAGCAGCGCCATAGTAGAGACCCAGTACTTC	CASSAIVETQYF
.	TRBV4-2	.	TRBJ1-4	TGTGCCAGCAGCCAAGACCACAGGGAAAATGAAAAACTGTTTTTT	CASSQDHRENEKLFF
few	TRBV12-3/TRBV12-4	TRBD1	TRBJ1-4	TGTGCCAGCAGACGACAGGGGCCTAATGAAAAACTGTTTTTT	CASRRQGPNEKLFF
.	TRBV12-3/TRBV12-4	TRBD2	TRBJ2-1	TGTGCCAGCAGTTTAGGGATAGGGGCGGGAGCGGTCGATGAGCAGTTCTTC	CASSLGIGAGAVDEQFF
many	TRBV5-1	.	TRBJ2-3	TGCGCCAGCAGCTTGGACCAGTACACAGATACGCAGTATTTT	CASSLDQYTDTQYF
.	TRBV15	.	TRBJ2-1	TGTGCCACCAGCACTTCGCGGGACCCCAGTGGCGATGAGCAGTTCTTC	CATSTSRDPSGDEQFF
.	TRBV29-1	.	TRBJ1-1	TGCAGCGTGACAGGCCTGGAGAACACTGAAGCTTTCTTT	CSVTGLENTEAFF
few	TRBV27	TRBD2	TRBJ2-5	TGTGCCAGCAGTCCCGGGACTAGCGGGAGGCCTAGGAGTGAGACCCAGTACTTC	CASSPGTSGRPRSETQYF
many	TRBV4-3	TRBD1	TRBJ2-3	TGCGCCAGCAGCCAAGGGGTTTTAGGGACAGGGGGTTTGACGCAGTATTTT	CASSQGVLGTGGLTQYF
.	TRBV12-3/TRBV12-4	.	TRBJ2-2	TGTGCCAGCAGCCCTCGGCTAGCGCTAAGAGGGCCGCCGAACACCGGGGAGCTGTTTTTT	CASSPRLALRGPPNTGELFF
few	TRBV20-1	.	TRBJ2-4	TGCAGTGCTAAACCGATAGTCAAAAACATTCAGTACTTC	CSAKPIVKNIQYF
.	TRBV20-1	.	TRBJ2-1	TGCAGTGCTTACGGGCCTGAGCAGTTCTTC	CSAYGPEQFF
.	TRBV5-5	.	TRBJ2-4	TGTGCCAGCAGCTTGGTGGGGGGGCGGTTAGGCAAAAACATTCAGTACTTC	CASSLVGGRLGKNIQYF
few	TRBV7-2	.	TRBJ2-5	TGTGCCAGCAGCTTAGATGCAGGAAGACAAGAGACCCAGTACTTC	CASSLDAGRQETQYF
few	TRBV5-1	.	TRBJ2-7	TGCGCCAGCAGCTTGAATCCGGCAGCGTCCTACGAGCAGTACTTC	CASSLNPAASYEQYF
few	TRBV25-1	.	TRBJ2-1	TGTGCCAGCAGAAGTGGGACTTCCTACAATGAGCAGTTCTTC	CASRSGTSYNEQFF
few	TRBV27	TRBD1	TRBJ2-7	TGTGCCAGCAGTTCGACGGGACAGATCTCCCTTAAATACGAGCAGTACTTC	CASSSTGQISLKYEQYF
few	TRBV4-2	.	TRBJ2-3	TGTGCCAGCAGCCAAGATGGACAGTACACAGATACGCAGTATTTT	CASSQDGQYTDTQYF
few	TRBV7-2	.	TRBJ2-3	TGTGCCAGCAGCTTAGGGCCCCTCGGGCGGAGCACAGATACGCAGTATTTT	CASSLGPLGRSTDTQYF
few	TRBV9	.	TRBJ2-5	TGTGCCAGCAGCGTAGTTTGGGACGGGACCCAGTACTTC	CASSVVWDGTQYF
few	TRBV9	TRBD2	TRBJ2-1	TGTGCCAGCAGCGGGACTGCGGGGGGGGGTGAGCAGTTCTTC	CASSGTAGGGEQFF
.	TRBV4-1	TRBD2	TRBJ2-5	TGCGCCAGCAGCCAAGATCCCAGCGGGGGGGCCGGAGAGACCCAGTACTTC	CASSQDPSGGAGETQYF